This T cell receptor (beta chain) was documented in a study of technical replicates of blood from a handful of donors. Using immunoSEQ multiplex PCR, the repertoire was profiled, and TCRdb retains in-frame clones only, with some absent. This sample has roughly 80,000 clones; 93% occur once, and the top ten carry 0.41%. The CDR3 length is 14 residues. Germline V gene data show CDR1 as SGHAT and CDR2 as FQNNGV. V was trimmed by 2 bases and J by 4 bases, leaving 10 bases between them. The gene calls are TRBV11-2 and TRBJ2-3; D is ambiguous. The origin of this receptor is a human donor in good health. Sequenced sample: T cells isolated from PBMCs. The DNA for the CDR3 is TGTGCCAGCAGCTTACTAACTTCGTCAGATACGCAGTATTTT. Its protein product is CASSLLTSSDTQYF. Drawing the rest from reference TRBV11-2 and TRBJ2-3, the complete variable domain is EAGVAQSPRYKIIEKRQSVAFWCNPISGHATLYWYQQILGQGPKLLIQFQNNGVVDDSQLPKDRFSAERLKGVDSTLKIQPAKLEDSAVYLCASSLLTSSDTQYFGPGTRLTVL.